Listed below are T cell receptor beta chains from one sample, sequenced in a study of STAT5B mutations in CD4+ large granular lymphocyte leukemia. Some clones are missing from TCRdb's copy, which holds only in-frame ones; the method was immunoSEQ multiplex PCR. The sample has some 30,000 clones; roughly 77% are singletons. Sequenced material: CD4+ T cells from blood buffy coats. The receptors were gathered from a human donor in good health. The CDR3 runs from the conserved cysteine through the conserved F or W. Fields, in order: J gene, D gene, V gene, clone size, CDR3 protein, CDR3 DNA. The D gene is left open where the match is weak. Clone size is stated in some rows and not others, as once, few, many or a class when expanded.

TRBJ1-1 TRBD1 TRBV11-2 - CASSFGQGGTEAFF TGTGCCAGCAGCTTCGGACAGGGAGGAACTGAAGCTTTCTTT
TRBJ2-3 - TRBV5-1 - CASSLFQFRGDTQYF TGCGCCAGCAGCTTGTTTCAGTTTAGGGGGGATACGCAGTATTTT
TRBJ2-5 - TRBV28 - CASSEPGTGRETQYF TGTGCCAGCAGTGAGCCCGGGACTGGGAGGGAGACCCAGTACTTC
TRBJ2-3 TRBD2 TRBV27 - CASSGGGTDTQYF TGTGCCAGCTCGGGGGGTGGCACAGATACGCAGTATTTT
TRBJ2-1 - TRBV19 few CASSGGRYNEQFF TGTGCCAGTAGCGGGGGTAGATACAATGAGCAGTTCTTC
TRBJ1-2 - TRBV28 - CASSLITGARGYTF TGTGCCAGCAGTTTAATAACGGGGGCGCGGGGCTACACCTTC
TRBJ1-2 - TRBV5-5 - CASEPPEGSYGYTF TGTGCCAGCGAACCCCCAGAGGGTAGCTATGGCTACACCTTC
TRBJ2-3 - TRBV5-8 once CATHFGLGSDTQYF TGTGCCACCCACTTTGGGCTCGGGTCCGATACGCAGTATTTT
TRBJ2-7 - TRBV7-3 few CASSLTANSYEQYF TGTGCCAGCAGCTTAACGGCTAACTCCTACGAGCAGTACTTC
TRBJ1-5 TRBD1 TRBV28 - CASSLSGQGYNQPQHF TGTGCCAGCAGTTTAAGTGGACAGGGGTATAATCAGCCCCAGCATTTT
TRBJ1-5 TRBD1 TRBV6-6 - CASAGQTYSNQPQHF TGTGCCAGCGCGGGACAGACTTATAGCAATCAGCCCCAGCATTTT
TRBJ2-3 - TRBV4-1 - CASSQWGLTDTQYF TGCGCCAGCAGCCAGTGGGGGCTAACAGATACGCAGTATTTT
TRBJ2-7 - TRBV18 once CASSPIYGGQGEQYF TGTGCCAGCTCACCAATCTATGGCGGACAAGGCGAGCAGTACTTC
TRBJ2-3 - TRBV5-4 - CASSRGASPDTQYF TGTGCCAGCAGCCGGGGGGCGTCCCCAGATACGCAGTATTTT
TRBJ2-7 TRBD2 TRBV30 medium-sized CAWSFPGSGGAFYEQYF TGTGCCTGGAGTTTCCCAGGGAGCGGGGGGGCCTTCTACGAGCAGTACTTC
TRBJ2-7 TRBD2 TRBV29-1 - CSAAGGGVRYEQYF TGCAGCGCTGCCGGCGGGGGGGTTAGGTACGAGCAGTACTTC
TRBJ1-5 TRBD1 TRBV6-6 - CARVDRGTNNQPQHF TGTGCCAGGGTAGACAGGGGGACAAACAATCAGCCCCAGCATTTT
TRBJ1-5 TRBD1 TRBV19 - CASTGGSGGRNQPQHF TGTGCCAGTACTGGTGGGTCAGGGGGCAGGAATCAGCCCCAGCATTTT
TRBJ2-2 - TRBV30 - CAWSGGNTGELFF TGTGCCTGGAGCGGGGGCAACACCGGGGAGCTGTTTTTT
TRBJ2-7 TRBD1 TRBV5-4 few CASSISGGTEQYF TGTGCCAGCAGCATATCAGGGGGAACCGAGCAGTACTTC
TRBJ1-2 - TRBV5-1 - CASRDGQVGGYTF TGCGCCAGCAGGGATGGACAAGTCGGTGGCTACACCTTC
TRBJ2-7 TRBD2 TRBV5-1 - CASSTLPSGGMSYEQYF TGCGCCAGCAGCACCCTCCCCAGCGGGGGAATGTCCTACGAGCAGTACTTC
TRBJ2-1 TRBD1 TRBV11-2 - CASGTPGQGANEQFF TGTGCCAGCGGCACACCGGGACAGGGGGCAAATGAGCAGTTCTTC
TRBJ1-2 - TRBV27 - CASSIDRNYGYTF TGTGCCAGCAGTATCGACAGGAACTATGGCTACACCTTC
TRBJ2-7 - TRBV29-1 - CSVASSSYEQYF TGCAGCGTTGCCAGTAGCTCCTACGAGCAGTACTTC
TRBJ1-6 TRBD1 TRBV27 - CASSLWQGVSVTPLHF TGTGCCAGCAGTTTATGGCAGGGGGTTAGTGTTACACCCCTCCACTTT
TRBJ2-5 TRBD2 TRBV28 few CASSLEGGGRETQYF TGTGCCAGCAGTTTAGAGGGCGGGGGGAGAGAGACCCAGTACTTC